One and the same sample provided the 24 T cell receptor beta chains below, sequenced in a study of shared clonotypes between healthy human individuals. Assay used: immunoSEQ multiplex PCR; TCRdb lists only in-frame clones, some missing. The sample consists of 1.5 million to 2.5 million clones, about 95% of them appearing once. Selected positively for CCR7 and CD45RO-negative, naive CD8 cells excluded terminally differentiated effector memory CD45RA+ cells. The sequenced sample consisted of naive CD8+ T cells sorted from blood. The receptors come from a man between 18 and 35 years old in good health.

J is TRBJ2-7 and V is TRBV27; D not resolved. The V end was cut by 6 bases, the J end by 4 bases, with 10 bases between. This CDR3 has 12 residues. Germline V CDR1 and CDR2: MNHEY, SMNVEV (reference sequence). CDR3 protein: CASRDGVYEQYF. CDR3 nucleotides: TGTGCCAGCAGGGATGGGGTGTACGAGCAGTACTTC.

The rearrangement joins TRBV19 to TRBJ1-1; D unresolved. V lost 5 bases and J lost 1, with 11 bases in between. Germline V gene sequence: CDR1 LNHDA, CDR2 SQIVND (reference sequence). This CDR3 contains 14 residues. CDR3 amino acids: CASSPLTKNTEAFF. The DNA for the CDR3 is TGTGCCAGTAGTCCGTTGACAAAGAACACTGAAGCTTTCTTT. Complete variable domain (other parts from reference TRBV19 and TRBJ1-1): DGGITQSPKYLFRKEGQNVTLSCEQNLNHDAMYWYRQDPGQGLRLIYYSQIVNDFQKGDIAEGYSVSREKKESFPLTVTSAQKNPTAFYLCASSPLTKNTEAFFGQGTRLTVV.

V is TRBV28 and J is TRBJ2-7, with D perhaps assigned TRBD1 or TRBD2 (7 bases each). V lost 3 bases and J lost 7, with 19 bases in between. This CDR3 region has 15 residues. The germline V gene encodes CDR1 MDHEN and CDR2 SYDVKM. Here the CDR3 DNA reads TGTGCCAGCAGTTTCCCCGGGGAGGGGGCGGAGGAGCAGTACTTC. As protein: CASSFPGEGAEEQYF.

The rearrangement uses TRBV27 and TRBJ2-1; D is undetermined. V was cut by 6 bases and J by 8 bases, with 8 bases left in between. The CDR3 has 11 residues. The V gene's germline CDR1 is MNHEY and CDR2 SMNVEV (reference sequence). CDR3 sequence reads: CASREWDEQFF. The CDR3 DNA follows: TGTGCCAGCAGGGAATGGGATGAGCAGTTCTTC.

This clone was picked up a small number of times. The rearrangement joins TRBV30 to TRBJ2-2; 8 bases align to TRBD1. Germline V gene data show CDR1 as GTSNPN and CDR2 as SVGIG (reference sequence). The V segment lost 7 bases and the J segment 5 bases; nucleotides outside the gene matches: 18. The CDR3 has 17 residues. CDR3 loop: CAYRLRTGPRWTGELFF. The CDR3 DNA reads as TGTGCCTACCGACTAAGGACAGGGCCCCGTTGGACCGGGGAGCTGTTTTTT.

The chain employs TRBV9 and TRBJ1-1, with 9 bases aligning to TRBD1. CDR3 length: 14 residues. Trimming cost V 4 bases and J 1 base; bases outside gene matches: 2. CDR1 is SGDLS, CDR2 YYNGEE, per germline. CDR3 protein: CASSLTGGNTEAFF. The CDR3 DNA sequence: TGTGCCAGCAGCTTGACAGGGGGGAACACTGAAGCTTTCTTT.

The CDR3 is CASSIYGTNYGYTF. CDR3 in DNA: TGTGCCAGTAGTATTTATGGGACTAACTATGGCTACACCTTC. The gene calls are TRBV19 and TRBJ1-2; D not certain. Germline CDR1 reads LNHDA; CDR2 reads SQIVND (reference sequence). Trimming took off 3 bases at V and 0 bases at J, with 8 bases between the two ends. The CDR3 is 14 residues long.

The CDR3 DNA is TGTGCCATCAGTGAGCCCGGGATCAACACTGAAGCTTTCTTT. It encodes CAISEPGINTEAFF. J is TRBJ1-1 and V is TRBV10-3; D is unclear. The CDR3 spans 14 residues. V dropped 2 bases and J dropped 2 bases, with 9 bases sitting between them. From germline, CDR1 is ENHRY and CDR2 SYGVKD.

This chain's CDR3 is CASSQDGEGLGDEKLFF. The CDR3, as DNA: TGTGCCAGCAGCCAAGATGGGGAGGGGCTGGGGGATGAAAAACTGTTTTTT. V usage is TRBV4-2 and J usage is TRBJ1-4; tentative D call: TRBD1 (5 bases). V lost 0 bases and J 6 bases, leaving 17 bases between the germline ends. This CDR3 is 17 amino acids long. Germline V CDR1 and CDR2: LGHNA, YNFKEQ.

This chain connects TRBV6-5 to TRBJ2-1; D is uncertain. V was cut by 2 bases and J by 4 bases, with 12 bases left in between. CDR3 size: 15 residues. Germline lookup yields CDR1 MNHEY and CDR2 SVGAGI. CDR3 in DNA: TGTGCCAGCAGTTACCGGGCCGGCCCTTACAATGAGCAGTTCTTC. Translation gives CASSYRAGPYNEQFF.

The gene calls are TRBV5-1 and TRBJ2-7, with 9 bases matching TRBD1. The CDR3 consists of 14 residues. With V trimmed by 4 bases and J by 1 base, 3 bases remained unmatched. CDR1 is SGHRS, CDR2 YFSETQ, per germline. CDR3 amino acids: CASSRQGGSYEQYF. The CDR3 DNA reads as TGCGCCAGCAGCCGACAGGGGGGTTCCTACGAGCAGTACTTC.

The chain links TRBV6-6 to TRBJ2-1, with D maybe TRBD2 (6 bases). Trimming removed 0 bases at V and 5 bases at J, with 8 bases between. The CDR3 is 14 residues long. Germline CDR1 is MNHNY and CDR2 is SVGAGI (reference sequence). CDR3 DNA sequence: TGTGCCAGCAGTTACTCGACTAGAGACAATGAGCAGTTCTTC. Translated, it gives CASSYSTRDNEQFF.

This clone came up once. This chain links TRBV15 with TRBJ2-3; D is uncertain. V lost 1 base and J lost 3, with 5 bases in between. CDR3 length: 13 amino acids. Per germline, CDR1 LNHNV and CDR2 YYDKDF (reference sequence). CDR3 residues: CATSRAQTDTQYF. The CDR3 DNA follows: TGTGCCACCAGCAGAGCCCAAACAGATACGCAGTATTTT.

The genes are TRBV2 and TRBJ2-7; weak D call: TRBD2 (7 bases). Trimming stripped 5 bases from V and 4 bases from J, with 15 bases between. This CDR3 has 14 residues. Per the germline V gene, CDR1 is SNHLY and CDR2 is FYNNEI. The CDR3 reads CASSTGGWGYEQYF. In DNA, the CDR3 is TGTGCCAGCAGTACGGGGGGCTGGGGTTACGAGCAGTACTTC.

V is TRBV4-1 and J is TRBJ2-7; 10 bases map to TRBD2. The germline gives CDR1 MGHRA, CDR2 YSYEKL. The CDR3 has 16 residues. V lost 0 bases and J lost 3; bases outside the gene matches: 5. As DNA, the CDR3 is TGCGCCAGCAGCCAAGAGCTAGCGGGAGCGTACTACGAGCAGTACTTC. This gives the protein CASSQELAGAYYEQYF.

This rearrangement joins TRBV7-9 to TRBJ2-7; D could derive from TRBD1 or TRBD2 (5 bases each). The CDR3 contains 14 residues. Trimming took off 1 base at V and 2 bases at J, with 9 bases between the two ends. Germline V lookup: CDR1 SEHNR, CDR2 FQNEAQ (reference sequence). The CDR3 nucleotides read TGTGCCAGCAGCTTAGGGGGGATCCCCTACGAGCAGTACTTC. Residues: CASSLGGIPYEQYF.

In regard to this clone: The sample holds other DNA sequences that translate to the same CDR3. The chain carries TRBV4-1 and TRBJ1-3; D ambiguous. V lost 0 bases and J lost 2, with 8 bases in between. CDR3 length: 15 residues. Germline CDR1 reads MGHRA; CDR2 reads YSYEKL. The CDR3 is CASSQDRTTGNTIYF. The CDR3 DNA reads TGCGCCAGCAGCCAAGATCGAACAACTGGAAACACCATATATTTT.

This clone occurred once. The rearrangement uses TRBV6-1 and TRBJ1-1; D call uncertain. The CDR3 runs to 11 residues. Per the germline V gene, CDR1 is MNHNS and CDR2 is SASEGT. Trimming pared 7 bases from V and 4 bases from J, leaving 7 bases between. This CDR3 is CASTEATEAFF. The CDR3 DNA is TGTGCCAGCACCGAGGCCACTGAAGCTTTCTTT.

About this clone itself: The sample holds other DNA sequences that translate to the same CDR3. J is TRBJ2-1 and V is TRBV9; D possibly uses TRBD1 or TRBD2 (5 bases each). V shed 0 bases and J shed 7 bases, with 11 bases lying between them. Germline-derived CDR1 and CDR2 are SGDLS and YYNGEE. The CDR3 runs to 14 residues. The CDR3, as DNA: TGTGCCAGCAGCGTAGGTGGGGGTACAAATGAGCAGTTCTTC. This gives the protein CASSVGGGTNEQFF.

The CDR3 loop is CASSDCNRGRFSGNTIYF. In DNA, the CDR3 is TGTGCCAGCAGTGACTGCAACAGGGGCCGATTCTCTGGAAACACCATATATTTT. V is TRBV6-4 and J is TRBJ1-3; TRBD1 matches 7 bases. The V and J ends lost 1 base and 0 bases, in that order; junction bases with no gene match: 9. From germline, CDR1 is MRHNA and CDR2 SNTAGT. There are 18 residues in the CDR3.

The gene calls are TRBV7-3 and TRBJ2-4, with D tentatively TRBD1 (6 bases). Trimming cost V 4 bases and J 8 bases, with 12 bases left between them. The CDR3 consists of 13 residues. Germline V CDR1 and CDR2: SGHTA, FQGTGA. The CDR3 reads CASSSGAGDIQYF. In nucleotides, the CDR3 is TGTGCCAGCAGCTCAGGGGCTGGGGACATTCAGTACTTC.

This chain joins TRBV9 and TRBJ2-5; 10 nucleotides line up with TRBD1. Looked up from germline, CDR1 is SGDLS and CDR2 is YYNGEE. Trimming removed 3 bases from V and 2 bases from J; junction bases left unmatched: 1. The CDR3 is 14 amino acids. This CDR3 reads CASSEGQGQETQYF. Written as DNA, the CDR3 is TGTGCCAGCAGCGAGGGACAGGGGCAAGAGACCCAGTACTTC.

The V call is TRBV6-1, the J call TRBJ2-7; D is ambiguous. V was pared by 4 bases and J by 4 bases, with 11 bases between. Germline V lookup: CDR1 MNHNS, CDR2 SASEGT. The CDR3 has 13 residues. CDR3 protein: CASSVRFVYEQYF. The CDR3 DNA reads TGTGCCAGCAGTGTCCGCTTTGTGTACGAGCAGTACTTC.

The rearrangement joins TRBV7-6 to TRBJ1-2, with D perhaps TRBD1 (6 bases). Per the germline V gene, CDR1 is SGHVS and CDR2 is FNYEAQ. V lost 1 base and J 3 bases, leaving 15 bases between the germline ends. The CDR3 has 16 amino acids. The CDR3 nucleotides are TGTGCCAGCAGCTTAGGATGGGGGGGCGAGCACTATGGCTACACCTTC. Translated: CASSLGWGGEHYGYTF.